Presented here are 20 T cell receptor beta chains from one specimen sequenced in a study of Ad26.COV2.S vaccination and SARS-CoV-2 variants. As for treatment: 15 to 20 received Ad26.COV2.S at low or high dose, single or two shots; roughly five received placebo; per-sample allocation not given. Each sample was drawn 63 days after the first injection (of vaccine or placebo). Only in-frame clones appear in the TCRdb table, and some are missing; sequencing was by immunoSEQ multiplex PCR. The sample has around 450,000 clones; roughly 90% are singletons. Sequenced material: peripheral blood, taken in a trial of Ad26.COV2.S vaccine versus placebo. Source of these receptors: a person between 18 and 60 years old who received the Ad26.COV2.S COVID-19 vaccine or a placebo.

The rearrangement joins TRBV27 to TRBJ2-7; no clear D gene. The CDR3 length is 13 residues. With 7 bases removed from V and 0 bases from J, the gap between germline ends came to 10 bases. Germline CDR1 and CDR2: MNHEY and SMNVEV (reference sequence). CDR3 nucleotides: TGTGCCAGCAAATTCAGGAGCTCCTACGAGCAGTACTTC. Translating gives CASKFRSSYEQYF.

This chain links TRBV5-4 with TRBJ2-1, with a weak D call TRBD1 (6 bases). The CDR3 runs 15 residues. The V gene lost 0 bases and the J gene lost 2 bases, with 9 bases spanning the gap. Germline CDR1 and CDR2: SGHNT and YYREEE (reference sequence). The CDR3 DNA follows: TGTGCCAGCAGCTTGGCTACAGGGCCCTACAATGAGCAGTTCTTC. This sequence encodes CASSLATGPYNEQFF.

Details on this clone: The identical CDR3 is also encoded by other nucleotide sequences in the sample. The rearrangement links TRBV7-2 to TRBJ2-7; D is unclear. V lost 1 base, J lost 3 bases, and 4 bases lay in between. Looked up from germline, CDR1 is SGHTA and CDR2 is FQGNSA. The CDR3 sequence is 12 residues long. The CDR3 DNA sequence: TGTGCCAGCAGCTTAGTCGGCTACGAGCAGTACTTC. Translating gives CASSLVGYEQYF.

This clone was counted once. The CDR3 nucleotides read TGTGCCAGCAGCCCGGGGACAGGGGGCGGTTCACCCCTCCACTTT. Its protein product is CASSPGTGGGSPLHF. The chain joins TRBV7-3 to TRBJ1-6, with 12 bases that match TRBD1. From germline, CDR1 is SGHTA and CDR2 FQGTGA. The CDR3 totals 15 residues. With 5 bases clipped from V and 9 bases from J, the junction kept 5 bases outside the gene matches.

This chain joins TRBV12-3 or TRBV12-4 and TRBJ2-7, with 8 positions matching TRBD1. J lost 0 bases, V lost 6 bases, and 1 base had no gene match. The CDR3 consists of 13 residues. Here the CDR3 DNA reads TGTGCCAGCAGGGGACAGGACTCCTACGAGCAGTACTTC. It translates to CASRGQDSYEQYF.

The chain carries TRBV4-2 and TRBJ1-4; unclear D gene. Per the germline V gene, CDR1 is LGHNA and CDR2 is YNFKEQ. Trimming shortened V by 5 bases and J by 8 bases, and 18 bases separated the two germline ends. The length of the CDR3 is 15 residues. The CDR3 loop is CASSSDPGPREKLFF. The CDR3 bases are TGTGCCAGCAGCTCCGACCCTGGGCCTCGGGAAAAACTGTTTTTT.

The rearrangement uses TRBV5-4 and TRBJ2-6; D is unclear. V was shortened by 3 bases and J by 4 bases, with 11 bases between the two germline ends. CDR1 is SGHNT and CDR2 is YYREEE in the germline V gene (reference sequence). This CDR3 is 15 amino acids long. Here the CDR3 DNA reads TGTGCCAGCAGCTCTGGTGCTACGGGGGCCAACGTCCTGACTTTC. This codes for CASSSGATGANVLTF.

As to this clone: The junction does not match germline at one end; this may be a read error. This rearrangement joins TRBV7-2 to TRBJ1-3; D call uncertain. The germline V gene encodes CDR1 SGHTA and CDR2 FQGNSA. The CDR3 contains 14 residues. The CDR3 loop is CASSLAGPGNTIYF. CDR3 nucleotides: TGTGCCAGCAGCCTAGCGGGCCCTGGAAACACCATATATTTT. The whole variable domain, remainder taken from reference TRBV7-2 and TRBJ1-3, is GAGVSQSPSNKVTEKGKDVELRCDPISGHTALYWYRQSLGQGLEFLIYFQGNSAPDKSGLPSDRFSAERTGGSVSTLTIQRTQQEDSAVYLCASSLAGPGNTIYFGEGSWLTVV.

The V gene is TRBV30, the J gene TRBJ1-5, with D perhaps matching TRBD1 (5 bases). The germline gives CDR1 GTSNPN, CDR2 SVGIG (reference sequence). CDR3 length equals 13 residues. V was pared by 0 bases and J by 3 bases, with 6 bases between. The CDR3 region has the DNA TGTGCCTGGAGTGTGACAGACAATCAGCCCCAGCATTTT. The encoded protein is CAWSVTDNQPQHF.

This chain joins TRBV7-8 and TRBJ1-1; D is ambiguous. Between the trimmed V and J ends, which lost 2 bases and 2 bases, there was a span of 6 bases. The CDR3 has 13 residues. CDR1 and CDR2 from the germline V gene are SGHVS and FQNEAQ. In DNA form, the CDR3 reads TGTGCCAGCAGCTTATCAGTAAACACTGAAGCTTTCTTT. Amino acids: CASSLSVNTEAFF.

The rearrangement joins TRBV18 to TRBJ1-1; 8 nucleotides line up with TRBD1. J gave up 3 bases and V 5 bases, and 5 bases lay outside the gene matches. The CDR3 totals 14 residues. Germline CDR1 KGHSH, CDR2 LQKENI. The CDR3 sequence is CASSGQGRDTEAFF. Written as DNA, the CDR3 is TGTGCCAGCTCAGGACAGGGACGAGACACTGAAGCTTTCTTT.

This clone was observed a handful of times. The chain employs TRBV5-1 and TRBJ2-7; 7 bases match TRBD1. V lost 5 bases and J lost 0; bases outside the gene matches: 8. CDR1 and CDR2 (germline): SGHRS, YFSETQ. The length of the CDR3 is 15 residues. CDR3 region: CASSQGVGHSYEQYF. Written as DNA, the CDR3 is TGCGCCAGCAGTCAGGGGGTTGGTCACTCCTACGAGCAGTACTTC.

This clone appeared many times. This chain joins TRBV5-5 and TRBJ2-3; 12 nucleotides line up with TRBD1. This CDR3 spans 17 amino acids. J gave up 5 bases and V 1 base, and 8 bases lay outside the gene matches. Germline V gene data show CDR1 as SGHKS and CDR2 as YYEKEE (reference sequence). CDR3 loop: CASSLFAGTGGRDTQYF. CDR3 nucleotide sequence: TGTGCCAGCAGCTTGTTCGCCGGGACAGGGGGCAGAGATACGCAGTATTTT.

The chain has TRBV19 and TRBJ1-5; the D gene is possibly TRBD1 (5 bases). The V end lost 4 bases, the J end lost 3 bases, and 13 bases lay between the germline ends. CDR1 LNHDA and CDR2 SQIVND come from the germline V gene (reference sequence). The CDR3 consists of 15 residues. CDR3 amino acids: CASSTGGSVNQPQHF. The CDR3 DNA reads TGTGCCAGTAGTACCGGGGGGAGTGTCAATCAGCCCCAGCATTTT.

Concerning this clone: A junction boundary mismatches the germline segment, possibly from a read error. This chain connects TRBV7-7 to TRBJ2-1, with 10 bases lining up with TRBD2. Germline CDR1 and CDR2: SSHAT and FNYEAQ (reference sequence). This CDR3 region has 15 residues. CDR3 region: CASSLASGGRNEQFF. CDR3 bases: TGTGCTAGCAGCTTAGCTAGCGGGGGAAGGAATGAGCAGTTCTTC.

The chain has TRBV10-3 and TRBJ2-3; D gene unclear. The CDR3 consists of 13 residues. V lost 6 bases to trimming and J lost 0 bases, with 7 bases between them. Germline lookup yields CDR1 ENHRY and CDR2 SYGVKD. This chain's CDR3 is CAIRVQSTDTQYF. CDR3 DNA: TGTGCCATCAGGGTTCAAAGCACAGATACGCAGTATTTT.

This rearrangement joins TRBV19 to TRBJ2-6; TRBD1 aligns across 7 bases. V lost 3 bases to trimming and J lost 3 bases; unmatched junction nucleotides: 2. There are 15 residues in the CDR3. The germline gives CDR1 LNHDA, CDR2 SQIVND (reference sequence). CDR3 in DNA: TGTGCCAGTAGTATCACAGGGGATGGGGCCAACGTCCTGACTTTC. The encoded protein is CASSITGDGANVLTF.

This chain uses TRBV6-5 with TRBJ2-5; D gene uncertain. Germline-derived CDR1 and CDR2 are MNHEY and SVGAGI. Trimming took off 0 bases at V and 6 bases at J, with 11 bases between the two ends. CDR3 size: 14 residues. In DNA form, the CDR3 reads TGTGCCAGCAGTTACTCAGGAAGGGTGCAGACCCAGTACTTC. Its translation: CASSYSGRVQTQYF.

V is TRBV6-2 or TRBV6-3 and J is TRBJ1-5, with D unclear. Between the trimmed V and J ends, which lost 5 bases and 0 bases, there was a span of 8 bases. This CDR3 region has 14 residues. The germline V gene encodes CDR1 MNHEY and CDR2 SVGEGT. The DNA of the CDR3 is TGTGCCAGCAGTCCAACTAATAGCAATCAGCCCCAGCATTTT. Translation gives CASSPTNSNQPQHF.

J is TRBJ2-7 and V is TRBV4-1; D call uncertain. With 0 bases removed from V and 4 bases from J, the gap between germline ends came to 16 bases. The CDR3 is 16 amino acids. Germline values: CDR1 MGHRA, CDR2 YSYEKL. The CDR3 protein is CASSQDPPPYSYEQYF. As DNA, the CDR3 is TGCGCCAGCAGCCAAGATCCCCCGCCTTACTCATACGAGCAGTACTTC.